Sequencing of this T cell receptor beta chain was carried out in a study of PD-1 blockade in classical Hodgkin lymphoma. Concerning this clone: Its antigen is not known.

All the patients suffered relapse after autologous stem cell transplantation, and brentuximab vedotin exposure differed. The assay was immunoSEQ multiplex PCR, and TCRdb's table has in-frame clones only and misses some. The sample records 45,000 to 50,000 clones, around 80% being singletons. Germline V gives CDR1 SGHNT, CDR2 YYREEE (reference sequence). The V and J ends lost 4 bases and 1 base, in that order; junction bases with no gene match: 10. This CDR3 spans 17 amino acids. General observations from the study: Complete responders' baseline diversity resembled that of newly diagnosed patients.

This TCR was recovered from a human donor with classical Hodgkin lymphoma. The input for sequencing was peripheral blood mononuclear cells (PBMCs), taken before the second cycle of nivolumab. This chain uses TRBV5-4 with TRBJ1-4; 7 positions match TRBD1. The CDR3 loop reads CASSTRQGGVTNEKLFF. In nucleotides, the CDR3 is TGTGCCAGCAGCACCCGACAGGGAGGGGTAACTAATGAAAAACTGTTTTTT.